This T cell receptor beta chain was captured by sequencing in a study of OX40 agonist ivuxolimab in advanced cancers. Overall study findings and caveats: Fewer expanded clones were found on average in CD4+ than in CD8+ T cells. Normalized T-cell clonal expansion was also low in a subset of nonresponders. The antigens recognized by the expanded peripheral T cells, that is their antigen specificity, were not determined.

TCRdb's table, derived via immunoSEQ multiplex PCR, lists solely in-frame clones and lacks some. This sample yields about 64,000 clones, of which approximately 90% are seen a single time; roughly 0.67% belongs to the top ten. With regard to this clone: Its antigen remains unidentified.

This CDR3 is 13 amino acids long. V was trimmed by 8 bases and J by 2 bases, leaving 13 bases between them. CDR1 and CDR2 from the germline V gene are MNHNS and SASEGT. The chain is built from TRBV6-1 and TRBJ2-7; no firm D call. Sequenced material: CD4+ or CD8+ T cells sorted from blood, taken in a trial of the OX40 agonist ivuxolimab. The sequence came from an adult with an advanced solid tumor such as melanoma, head and neck, liver or kidney cancer. CDR3 sequence (DNA): TGTGCCAGCCTGGCAGTAGGGACCTACGAGCAGTACTTC. This gives the protein CASLAVGTYEQYF.